The 27 T cell receptor beta chains below come from one sample, sequenced in a study of spatial heterogeneity in lung cancer. Notes on the study in general: Expanded alpha and beta TCR counts within tumors tracked tumor mutation counts.

TCRdb re-called the 5' RACE reads with MiXCR, one entry per CDR3 protein. The table records about 100,000 distinct CDR3 sequences, 4.4% of them present only once. Time point: sample taken at primary tumor resection. Their antigen targets remain unknown. The source material was lung tumor tissue, sampled at surgery. These receptors came from a male donor with early-stage non-small cell lung cancer.

This clonotype was observed a handful of times. CDR3 coding DNA: TGTGCCAGCAGGAAGGGCCATAATTCACCCCTCCACTTT. Translating gives CASRKGHNSPLHF. The chain carries TRBV6-2 or TRBV6-3 and TRBJ1-6; no firm D call. From germline, CDR1 is MNHEY and CDR2 SVGEGT. The CDR3 is 13 amino acids. The V and J ends lost 6 bases and 5 bases respectively, with 8 bases between them.

In DNA form, the CDR3 reads TGTGCCAGCAGCTCGTGGACGGGAGATACGCAGTATTTT. The encoded protein is CASSSWTGDTQYF. The chain uses TRBV11-2 and TRBJ2-3; D remains ambiguous. Germline loops: CDR1 SGHAT, CDR2 FQNNGV. The CDR3 has 13 residues. Between the trimmed V and J ends, which lost 4 bases and 5 bases, there was a span of 10 bases.

This clonotype was seen repeatedly, ten times or more. CDR3: CASSFLGTDTQYF. DNA of the CDR3: TGTGCCAGCAGTTTTCTGGGCACAGATACGCAGTATTTT. The chain employs TRBV12-3 or TRBV12-4 and TRBJ2-3; D remains unclear. CDR3 length equals 13 residues. Trimming removed 3 bases at V and 1 base at J, with 5 bases between.

The table lists this clonotype with many counts. This chain connects TRBV4-1 to TRBJ1-1, with unresolved D. Between the trimmed V and J ends, which lost 4 bases and 1 base, there was a span of 10 bases. The CDR3 is 14 amino acids. Germline-derived CDR1 and CDR2 are MGHRA and YSYEKL. CDR3 loop: CASSRFYGNTEAFF. CDR3 DNA sequence: TGCGCCAGCAGCCGATTTTACGGGAACACTGAAGCTTTCTTT.

Comments on this clonotype: Compared with germline, one end of the junction differs, possibly owing to a read error. The rearrangement joins TRBV2 to TRBJ1-2; TRBD1 might be the D (5 bases). The CDR3 loop spans 10 amino acids. Germline CDR1 reads SNHLY; CDR2 reads FYNNEI. The CDR3 sequence is CAKEPGPFLF. Here the CDR3 DNA reads TGTGCCAAAGAACCGGGACCGTTTCTTTTC. Full variable domain (missing parts from reference TRBV2 and TRBJ1-2): EPEVTQTPSHQVTQMGQEVILRCVPISNHLYFYWYRQILGQKVEFLVSFYNNEISEKSEIFDDQFSVERPDGSNFTLKIRSTKLEDSAMYFCAKEPGPFLFGSGTRLTVV.

This clonotype was observed many times. The chain couples TRBV5-5 to TRBJ2-7; D perhaps matches TRBD2 (6 bases). Germline lookup yields CDR1 SGHKS and CDR2 YYEKEE (reference sequence). This CDR3 comprises 14 residues. V gave up 0 bases and J gave up 1 base, with 8 bases separating them. The CDR3 sequence is CASSLVEGSYEQYF. CDR3 in DNA: TGTGCCAGCAGCTTGGTGGAGGGTTCCTACGAGCAGTACTTC.

This clonotype was counted at least ten times. The CDR3 region has the DNA TGTGCCAGCAGCCCGGACAGGGCCAACTATGGCTACACCTTC. Translation gives CASSPDRANYGYTF. The chain links TRBV5-4 to TRBJ1-2, with 8 positions matching TRBD1. In germline, CDR1 is SGHNT, CDR2 YYREEE (reference sequence). The CDR3 covers 14 residues. The V and J ends lost 4 bases and 2 bases, in that order; junction bases with no gene match: 4.

This clonotype was found many times. The V call is TRBV7-2, the J call TRBJ1-3; 7 bases are shared with TRBD1. CDR3 size: 15 residues. Germline CDR1 reads SGHTA; CDR2 reads FQGNSA. V dropped 5 bases and J dropped 0; count of bases not matched to a gene: 4. The CDR3 reads CASSRDSASGNTIYF. The CDR3 DNA sequence: TGTGCCAGCAGCCGGGACAGCGCCTCTGGAAACACCATATATTTT.

In this sample, this clonotype turned up many times. The CDR3 sequence is CSAKGRGTGRTEAFF. In DNA, the CDR3 is TGCAGTGCTAAAGGGCGTGGAACAGGGCGCACTGAAGCTTTCTTT. This chain links TRBV20-1 with TRBJ1-1; D may be TRBD1 (6 bases). V was pared by 4 bases and J by 4 bases, with 19 bases between. The CDR3 consists of 15 residues. Germline V gene data show CDR1 as DFQATT and CDR2 as SNEGSKA (reference sequence).

J is TRBJ1-1 and V is TRBV6-1; the match to TRBD1 covers 7 bases. The trim removed 7 bases at V and 1 base at J, leaving 6 bases unmatched. This CDR3 has 14 amino acids. Germline-derived CDR1 and CDR2 are MNHNS and SASEGT. CDR3 loop: CASTQGGRNTEAFF. In nucleotides, the CDR3 is TGTGCCAGCACCCAGGGGGGGAGGAACACTGAAGCTTTCTTT.

In this sample, this clonotype turned up many times. This rearrangement joins TRBV28 to TRBJ2-2; D not certain. This CDR3 comprises 13 residues. V lost 4 bases and J lost 4, with 7 bases in between. CDR1 is MDHEN, CDR2 SYDVKM, per germline. CDR3 residues: CASSSSTTGELFF. The CDR3 region has the DNA TGTGCCAGCAGTTCCTCGACCACCGGGGAGCTGTTTTTT.

The sample holds many counts of this clonotype. The rearrangement links TRBV4-1 to TRBJ2-7; TRBD2 might be the D (6 bases). The CDR3 totals 14 residues. From germline, CDR1 is MGHRA and CDR2 YSYEKL. Trimming removed 0 bases at V and 3 bases at J, with 9 bases between. Here the CDR3 reads CASSQDGRDYEQYF. The CDR3 region has the DNA TGCGCCAGCAGCCAAGATGGGCGGGACTACGAGCAGTACTTC.

This clonotype was found many times. The chain carries TRBV3-1 and TRBJ1-1; no clear D gene. The CDR3 is made up of 13 amino acids. CDR1 LGHDT and CDR2 YNNKEL come from the germline V gene (reference sequence). Trimming shortened V by 1 base and J by 3 bases, and 6 bases separated the two germline ends. CDR3 DNA sequence: TGTGCCAGCAGCCAAGTTTTGGACACTGAAGCTTTCTTT. It encodes CASSQVLDTEAFF.

The sample holds many counts of this clonotype. The chain joins TRBV20-1 to TRBJ2-4, with D uncertain. The CDR3 extends over 14 amino acids. Per the germline V gene, CDR1 is DFQATT and CDR2 is SNEGSKA (reference sequence). The V and J ends lost 3 bases and 5 bases respectively, with 14 bases between them. CDR3: CSARRREDENIQYF. In nucleotides, the CDR3 is TGCAGTGCTAGGAGAAGGGAAGACGAAAACATTCAGTACTTC.

This clonotype came up many times. The chain carries TRBV2 and TRBJ2-1; no clear D. CDR3 length: 15 residues. CDR1 and CDR2 (germline): SNHLY, FYNNEI. Between the trimmed V and J ends, which lost 7 bases and 5 bases, there was a span of 18 bases. CDR3 nucleotide sequence: TGTGCCAGCATATATACTGGACGCCTTAACAATGAGCAGTTCTTC. This sequence encodes CASIYTGRLNNEQFF.

This clonotype was picked up many times. The V call is TRBV2, the J call TRBJ1-1; D unclear. Germline CDR1 reads SNHLY; CDR2 reads FYNNEI. Trimming pared 9 bases from V and 5 bases from J, leaving 10 bases between. CDR3 length: 11 amino acids. The CDR3 region has the DNA TGTGCCAGTCTTAGGTGGACTGAAGCTTTCTTT. Its translation is CASLRWTEAFF.

The sample holds many counts of this clonotype. This chain's CDR3 is CSARDRLAGYNEQFF. The CDR3 DNA reads as TGCAGTGCTAGAGATAGGCTAGCGGGATACAATGAGCAGTTCTTC. The rearrangement uses TRBV20-1 and TRBJ2-1, with 9 bases that match TRBD2. Germline lookup yields CDR1 DFQATT and CDR2 SNEGSKA (reference sequence). V dropped 0 bases and J dropped 4; count of bases not matched to a gene: 4. The CDR3 is 15 amino acids.

On this clonotype itself: An end of the junction does not agree with germline; a read error may underlie this. This rearrangement joins TRBV7-7 to TRBJ2-1, with 8 bases matching TRBD2. The germline V gene has CDR1 SSHAT and CDR2 FNYEAQ (reference sequence). The CDR3 has 14 amino acids. CDR3 in DNA: TGTGCTAGCAGCTCAATAGCGGGGAACAATGAGCAGTTCTTC. It encodes CASSSIAGNNEQFF.

This chain connects TRBV5-1 to TRBJ2-3, with D perhaps TRBD1 or TRBD2 (5 bases each). Germline V gives CDR1 SGHRS, CDR2 YFSETQ. CDR3 length: 14 residues. V was clipped by 6 bases and J by 0 bases, with 11 bases between them. In DNA form, the CDR3 reads TGCGCCAGCACGGGGACCACTAGCACAGATACGCAGTATTTT. This encodes CASTGTTSTDTQYF.

Many counts were recorded for this clonotype. The V gene is TRBV6-5, the J gene TRBJ1-5; D remains unclear. The V and J ends lost 5 bases and 4 bases respectively, with 9 bases between them. Germline loops: CDR1 MNHEY, CDR2 SVGAGI. The CDR3 extends over 13 amino acids. CDR3 in DNA: TGTGCCAGCAGTCCCGCGCCTAATCAGCCCCAGCATTTT. Translation: CASSPAPNQPQHF.

This chain uses TRBV5-1 with TRBJ2-6; D ambiguous. This CDR3 spans 17 amino acids. The ends were cut back, 3 bases at V and 0 bases at J, with 13 bases in the middle. CDR1 and CDR2 (germline): SGHRS, YFSETQ. The CDR3 sequence is CASSSYATSSGANVLTF. For the CDR3, the DNA is TGCGCCAGCAGCTCCTACGCGACGAGCTCTGGGGCCAACGTCCTGACTTTC.

Regarding this clonotype: Mismatch with germline at one junction end may stem from a read error. CDR3 amino acids: CASSLFSQEAQYF. In nucleotides, the CDR3 is TGTGCCAGCAGCTTGTTCTCACAAGAGGCCCAGTACTTC. The chain is built from TRBV5-5 and TRBJ2-5; no definite D call. Germline V gene data show CDR1 as SGHKS and CDR2 as YYEKEE (reference sequence). This CDR3 has 13 residues.

The J gene is TRBJ1-6, the V gene TRBV6-5, with 10 positions matching TRBD1. Unmatched junction bases numbered 6, after V lost 5 bases and J lost 8 bases. This CDR3 region has 15 residues. Germline CDR1 is MNHEY and CDR2 is SVGAGI. The chain's CDR3 is CASSRTGGIYSPLHF. The CDR3 nucleotides read TGTGCCAGCAGTCGGACAGGGGGAATATATTCACCCCTCCACTTT.

Ten or more counts support this clonotype. This chain joins TRBV10-1 and TRBJ1-5; TRBD1 matches 10 bases. V shed 8 bases and J 5 bases; nucleotides not matched to a gene: 12. Germline V gives CDR1 WNHNN, CDR2 SYGVQD (reference sequence). The CDR3 length is 16 residues. This chain's CDR3 is CASRDRGEKMDQPQHF. DNA of the CDR3: TGCGCCAGCCGGGACAGGGGTGAGAAGATGGATCAGCCCCAGCATTTT.

This clonotype was seen ten or more times. The chain carries TRBV10-3 and TRBJ1-1; D is unclear. The germline V gene encodes CDR1 ENHRY and CDR2 SYGVKD. The CDR3 has 13 amino acids. V was clipped by 0 bases and J by 3 bases, with 5 bases between them. CDR3 nucleotide sequence: TGTGCCATCAGTGAGTCCCGAGACACTGAAGCTTTCTTT. It translates to CAISESRDTEAFF.

This clonotype was picked up many times. The chain couples TRBV6-2 or TRBV6-3 to TRBJ2-7; D tentatively fits TRBD1 or TRBD2 (5 bases each). The germline CDR1 and CDR2 sequences are MNHEY and SVGEGT. The CDR3 has 14 residues. V dropped 2 bases and J dropped 2 bases, with 10 bases sitting between them. The CDR3, as DNA: TGTGCCAGCAGTTACCCGGGACGAGCCTACGAGCAGTACTTC. Its translation is CASSYPGRAYEQYF.

The table lists this clonotype with many counts. The CDR3 region is CASSQVYRVRGNQPQHF. The CDR3 bases are TGCGCCAGCAGCCAAGTCTACCGGGTTCGAGGGAATCAGCCCCAGCATTTT. This sequence joins TRBV4-1 and TRBJ1-5, with D unclear. This CDR3 region has 17 residues. Trimming removed 1 base from V and 4 bases from J, with 17 bases in between. Germline V lookup: CDR1 MGHRA, CDR2 YSYEKL.